A single sample gave rise to the 25 T cell receptor beta chains below, sequenced in a study of Ad26.COV2.S vaccination and SARS-CoV-2 variants. Assay: immunoSEQ multiplex PCR; the TCRdb copy retains only in-frame clones and omits some. The sample lists over 450,000 clones, roughly 87% occurring once. Treatment described: roughly 18 received Ad26.COV2.S at low or high dose, single or two shots; about 5 received placebo; per-sample allocation not given. Material that was analyzed had been drawn on day 63 after the first vaccine or placebo injection. The sequencing used peripheral blood, collected in a trial of Ad26.COV2.S vaccine versus placebo. These receptors were collected from a person between 18 and 59 years old who received the Ad26.COV2.S COVID-19 vaccine or a placebo.

The CDR3 DNA sequence: TGTGCCTGGAGGGCAGGGCCCCCCAATCAGCCCCAGCATTTT. Protein: CAWRAGPPNQPQHF. The chain couples TRBV30 to TRBJ1-5, with a possible D match to TRBD1 (5 bases). Germline CDR1 and CDR2: GTSNPN and SVGIG (reference sequence). The CDR3 length is 14 residues. Trimming stripped 3 bases from V and 3 bases from J, with 12 bases between.

CDR3 in DNA: TGTGCCACCAGCAGAGATCGCGGGGGGTTTAATGAAAAACTGTTTTTT. Encoded protein: CATSRDRGGFNEKLFF. The chain carries TRBV15 and TRBJ1-4; D might be TRBD1 (5 bases). Germline loops: CDR1 LNHNV, CDR2 YYDKDF (reference sequence). V was pared by 0 bases and J by 4 bases, with 12 bases between. The CDR3 is 16 amino acids. Complete variable domain (other parts from reference TRBV15 and TRBJ1-4): DAMVIQNPRYQVTQFGKPVTLSCSQTLNHNVMYWYQQKSSQAPKLLFHYYDKDFNNEADTPDNFQSRRPNTSFCFLDIRSPGLGDTAMYLCATSRDRGGFNEKLFFGSGTQLSVL.

This clone has only one observation. The rearrangement uses TRBV5-1 and TRBJ1-4; possible D gene TRBD1, 5 bases. The germline gives CDR1 SGHRS, CDR2 YFSETQ. The CDR3 sequence is 16 residues long. The V end was cut by 4 bases, the J end by 0 bases, with 13 bases between. The chain's CDR3 is CASSPREGSTNEKLFF. The CDR3 DNA follows: TGCGCCAGCAGCCCCAGGGAGGGGTCAACTAATGAAAAACTGTTTTTT.

This chain links TRBV18 with TRBJ2-3, with D possibly being TRBD1 or TRBD2 (5 bases each). This CDR3 region has 15 residues. Per germline, CDR1 KGHSH and CDR2 LQKENI. Deletions cut 3 bases from V and 3 bases from J, with 13 bases between. The CDR3 protein is CASSPWDLETDTQYF. The CDR3 DNA sequence: TGTGCCAGCTCACCCTGGGACCTAGAGACAGATACGCAGTATTTT.

This clone was observed a single time. The chain employs TRBV11-2 and TRBJ1-4, with D perhaps TRBD1 (6 bases). Germline V gene lookup returns CDR1 SGHAT and CDR2 FQNNGV. Trimming removed 5 bases from V and 4 bases from J, with 17 bases in between. This CDR3 contains 16 residues. The CDR3 sequence is CASSLRQEGLNEKLFF. CDR3 nucleotide sequence: TGTGCCAGCAGCCTTAGACAGGAGGGGCTTAATGAAAAACTGTTTTTT.

This rearrangement joins TRBV19 to TRBJ1-5; TRBD1 matches 8 bases. The V gene's germline CDR1 is LNHDA and CDR2 SQIVND (reference sequence). The CDR3 contains 18 residues. With 3 bases clipped from V and 1 base from J, the junction kept 11 bases outside the gene matches. The CDR3 spells CASSIAGQGIGSNQPQHF. CDR3 DNA sequence: TGTGCCAGTAGTATCGCAGGACAGGGAATCGGCAGCAATCAGCCCCAGCATTTT. Filled out from reference TRBV19 and TRBJ1-5, the complete variable domain reads DGGITQSPKYLFRKEGQNVTLSCEQNLNHDAMYWYRQDPGQGLRLIYYSQIVNDFQKGDIAEGYSVSREKKESFPLTVTSAQKNPTAFYLCASSIAGQGIGSNQPQHFGDGTRLSIL.

J is TRBJ1-3 and V is TRBV28; 8 nucleotides line up with TRBD1. The CDR3 extends over 16 amino acids. J gave up 2 bases and V 4 bases, and 7 bases lay outside the gene matches. Looked up from germline, CDR1 is MDHEN and CDR2 is SYDVKM. The CDR3 loop is CASSSEKQGAGNTIYF. The CDR3 nucleotides are TGTGCCAGCAGTTCGGAAAAACAGGGGGCTGGAAACACCATATATTTT.

The chain recombines TRBV14 with TRBJ1-2, with a weak D call TRBD1 (5 bases). Per germline, CDR1 SGHDN and CDR2 FVKESK. V lost 3 bases and J lost 7, with 15 bases in between. The CDR3 sequence is 14 residues long. DNA for the CDR3: TGTGCCAGCAGCCAGACAGCCCCCGGGAGTGGCTACACCTTC. Protein sequence: CASSQTAPGSGYTF.

This clone was detected once. This rearrangement joins TRBV30 to TRBJ2-2, with 9 bases identical to TRBD2. The CDR3 loop spans 17 amino acids. Germline V gene data show CDR1 as GTSNPN and CDR2 as SVGIG (reference sequence). V was clipped by 8 bases and J by 2 bases; unmatched bases: 15. The CDR3 sequence is CAPMGLAGRTNTGELFF. The CDR3 DNA reads as TGTGCCCCCATGGGCCTAGCGGGGCGGACCAACACCGGGGAGCTGTTTTTT.

This chain uses TRBV6-5 with TRBJ1-2; D gene uncertain. The V and J ends lost 10 bases and 8 bases respectively, with 20 bases between them. The CDR3 runs 13 residues. Germline CDR1 reads MNHEY; CDR2 reads SVGAGI. CDR3 residues: CATSSSQARGYTF. For the CDR3, the DNA is TGTGCCACATCTTCCTCGCAGGCTCGCGGCTACACCTTC.

V usage is TRBV28 and J usage is TRBJ2-7; no reliable D call. Germline V gene data show CDR1 as MDHEN and CDR2 as SYDVKM. The CDR3 length is 13 residues. Trimming shortened V by 6 bases and J by 2 bases, and 11 bases separated the two germline ends. The DNA for the CDR3 is TGTGCCAGCAGGGACCCTTTCACCTACGAGCAGTACTTC. Its protein is CASRDPFTYEQYF. The full variable domain, completed using reference TRBV28 and TRBJ2-7, is DVKVTQSSRYLVKRTGEKVFLECVQDMDHENMFWYRQDPGLGLRLIYFSYDVKMKEKGDIPEGYSVSREKKERFSLILESASTNQTSMYLCASRDPFTYEQYFGPGTRLTVT.

In regard to this clone: Other DNA sequences in the sample encode the same CDR3. V gene TRBV7-9 combines with J gene TRBJ1-4; no clear D gene. There are 12 residues in the CDR3. V gave up 2 bases and J gave up 5 bases, with 3 bases separating them. Germline V gene data show CDR1 as SEHNR and CDR2 as FQNEAQ (reference sequence). The CDR3 spells CASSLTNEKLFF. The CDR3 region has the DNA TGTGCCAGCAGCTTAACAAATGAAAAACTGTTTTTT.

This rearrangement joins TRBV4-3 to TRBJ2-7, with TRBD1 matching over 7 bases. Germline-derived CDR1 and CDR2 are LGHNA and YSLEER. The CDR3 contains 12 residues. V dropped 4 bases and J dropped 3; count of bases not matched to a gene: 0. CDR3 coding DNA: TGCGCCAGCAGCCCAGGGGGCTACGAGCAGTACTTC. Amino acid sequence: CASSPGGYEQYF.

Here the CDR3 reads CASKTPITEAFF. CDR3 nucleotide sequence: TGTGCCAGCAAAACGCCAATCACTGAAGCTTTCTTT. V usage is TRBV6-6 and J usage is TRBJ1-1; D is ambiguous. Between the trimmed V and J ends, which lost 7 bases and 4 bases, there was a span of 10 bases. The CDR3 is made up of 12 amino acids. Germline CDR1 is MNHNY and CDR2 is SVGAGI (reference sequence).

Written as DNA, the CDR3 is TGTGCCTGGAGTGGGGGGGGTATTAGCGGCTACACCTTC. It codes for CAWSGGGISGYTF. V is TRBV30 and J is TRBJ1-2; D may be TRBD1 (5 bases). The CDR3 covers 13 residues. CDR1 and CDR2 from the germline V gene are GTSNPN and SVGIG (reference sequence). V shed 1 base and J shed 8 bases, with 14 bases lying between them.

This clone was counted a few times. The J gene is TRBJ2-7, the V gene TRBV7-9; the D call may be TRBD1 or TRBD2 (6 bases each). Germline V gene data show CDR1 as SEHNR and CDR2 as FQNEAQ (reference sequence). This CDR3 spans 16 amino acids. Between the trimmed V and J ends, which lost 5 bases and 3 bases, there was a span of 20 bases. CDR3 protein: CASSPITWGALYEQYF. The CDR3 coding sequence is TGTGCCAGCAGCCCTATAACGTGGGGGGCTCTCTACGAGCAGTACTTC.

Worth noting for this clone: The identical CDR3 is also encoded by other nucleotide sequences in the sample. The chain has TRBV2 and TRBJ1-3; D call uncertain. CDR3 length: 10 residues. CDR1 and CDR2 (germline): SNHLY, FYNNEI. V lost 8 bases and J 4 bases, leaving 3 bases between the germline ends. The CDR3 nucleotides are TGTGCCAGCTCGGGAAACACCATATATTTT. This sequence encodes CASSGNTIYF.

The chain couples TRBV10-3 to TRBJ2-1; 13 positions agree with TRBD2. In germline, CDR1 is ENHRY, CDR2 SYGVKD. J lost 4 bases, V lost 10 bases, and 4 bases had no gene match. This CDR3 is built from 14 residues. For the CDR3, the DNA is TGTGCCACCGGACTAGCGGGAGAGTACAATGAGCAGTTCTTC. Its protein product is CATGLAGEYNEQFF.

The V call is TRBV20-1, the J call TRBJ2-3, with D possibly matching TRBD1 (6 bases). Trimming stripped 4 bases from V and 3 bases from J, with 26 bases between. There are 18 residues in the CDR3. Looked up from germline, CDR1 is DFQATT and CDR2 is SNEGSKA (reference sequence). The CDR3 sequence is CSAIDRPRYKKLTDTQYF. For the CDR3, the DNA is TGCAGTGCTATTGACAGGCCCCGCTATAAAAAACTGACAGATACGCAGTATTTT.

With regard to this clone: With a much larger clone just one base away, this may be a read error. The chain uses TRBV5-1 and TRBJ1-3, with D perhaps TRBD1 (6 bases). CDR1 is SGHRS, CDR2 YFSETQ, per germline. The CDR3 has 14 amino acids. V gave up 3 bases and J gave up 0 bases, with 7 bases separating them. CDR3 bases: TGCGCCAGCAGCTCGGACAGCTCTGGAAACACCATATATTTT. It specifies CASSSDSSGNTIYF.

The V call is TRBV5-5, the J call TRBJ1-3; no clear D. The CDR3 has 12 residues. V lost 2 bases, J lost 4 bases, and 4 bases lay in between. Looked up from germline, CDR1 is SGHKS and CDR2 is YYEKEE (reference sequence). The CDR3 sequence is CASSLGGNTIYF. For the CDR3, the DNA is TGTGCCAGCAGCTTAGGCGGAAACACCATATATTTT.

The V gene is TRBV7-9, the J gene TRBJ2-5, with D possibly being TRBD1 (5 bases). CDR1 and CDR2 (germline): SEHNR, FQNEAQ (reference sequence). The CDR3 is made up of 15 amino acids. V shed 7 bases and J shed 2 bases, with 17 bases lying between them. Here the CDR3 reads CASTRAGFGQETQYF. CDR3 DNA: TGTGCCAGCACCAGGGCAGGGTTCGGGCAAGAGACCCAGTACTTC.

This rearrangement joins TRBV19 to TRBJ1-1, with 7 bases fitting TRBD1. Germline lookup yields CDR1 LNHDA and CDR2 SQIVND (reference sequence). Trimming at V came to 2 bases and at J to 4 bases, leaving 4 bases not matched to a gene. CDR3 length equals 14 residues. Here the CDR3 reads CASSINRGGTEAFF. CDR3 DNA sequence: TGTGCCAGTAGTATAAACAGGGGCGGCACTGAAGCTTTCTTT.

The chain joins TRBV10-1 to TRBJ2-5; 8 nucleotides line up with TRBD2. The CDR3 consists of 12 residues. Germline V gives CDR1 WNHNN, CDR2 SYGVQD (reference sequence). The ends lost 6 bases at V and 5 bases at J; junction bases unmatched: 2. The CDR3 sequence is CASSPGGETQYF. In DNA form, the CDR3 reads TGCGCCAGCAGCCCGGGAGGGGAGACCCAGTACTTC.

Only a few counts were recorded for this clone. This specimen includes other DNA sequences encoding the same CDR3. V gene TRBV6-5 combines with J gene TRBJ1-2; D unresolved. Germline V gene data show CDR1 as MNHEY and CDR2 as SVGAGI. The CDR3 sequence is 12 residues long. V was clipped by 2 bases and J by 4 bases, with 5 bases between them. The CDR3 region has the DNA TGTGCCAGCAGTTACGGCGGCTATGGCTACACCTTC. Its translation: CASSYGGYGYTF.